This T cell receptor (beta chain) was sequenced during a study of molecular identifiers for immune sequencing clone quantification. Each CDR3 protein gets one entry after TCRdb re-called the PCR reads with MiXCR. The sample consists of over 550,000 distinct CDR3 sequences, around 25% of them appearing once. This clonotype was observed many times. With 10%, 30% or 50% of RNA, roughly 17,000 to 1,000,000 naive CD8 T cells were sequenced. Sorting recovered naive CD8 T cells on a CD8+CD4-CCR7+CD45RA+ profile. There are 17 residues in the CDR3. The V segment lost 1 base and the J segment 2 bases; nucleotides outside the gene matches: 7. Germline CDR1 and CDR2: SGHAT and FQNNGV.

The clonotype originates from a human donor in good health. Some libraries in this study had Jurkat cell RNA spiked in. Sequences were obtained from naive CD8+ T cells from blood, with Jurkat cell RNA spiked in. Subset given: FACS-sorted CD8+CD4-CCR7+CD45RA+ naive T cells. This chain connects TRBV11-2 to TRBJ2-1, with TRBD2 identical over 8 bases. CDR3 region: CASSLVGLAVAYNEQFF. The CDR3 nucleotides read TGTGCCAGCAGCTTAGTTGGACTAGCCGTAGCCTACAATGAGCAGTTCTTC.